Given below is one TCR beta chain in context. This sample was included in a study of blood T cell repertoires in COVID-19. Study summary: The samples span acute and convalescent COVID-19 from the United States, Italy and Spain. Sample material is recorded as cDNA or gDNA derived from T cells, B-cell-depleted T cells, or PBMCs.

Authors' processing steps: The authors estimated nucleated cell counts from reference gene primer amplification. The protocol was immunoSEQ multiplex PCR, while the TCRdb copy is restricted to in-frame clones and leaves out a portion. Clone size and V and J calls were adopted from that table, with D and trimming inferred from the DNA. The sample holds approximately 260,000 clones; roughly 87% are singletons and the top ten take 7.2%. The V gene end was trimmed by 7 bases and the J gene end by 0 bases; junction bases not matched to a gene: 6. The length of the CDR3 is 14 residues. Germline V gene sequence: CDR1 SGHRS, CDR2 YFSETQ.

The rearrangement uses TRBV5-1 and TRBJ1-1, with 7 bases that match TRBD1. The receptor was derived from a man aged 55 to 69 who had recovered from COVID-19. The sample consisted of peripheral blood. The CDR3 here is CASALTGMNTEAFF. For the CDR3, the DNA is TGCGCCAGCGCCCTGACAGGGATGAACACTGAAGCTTTCTTT.